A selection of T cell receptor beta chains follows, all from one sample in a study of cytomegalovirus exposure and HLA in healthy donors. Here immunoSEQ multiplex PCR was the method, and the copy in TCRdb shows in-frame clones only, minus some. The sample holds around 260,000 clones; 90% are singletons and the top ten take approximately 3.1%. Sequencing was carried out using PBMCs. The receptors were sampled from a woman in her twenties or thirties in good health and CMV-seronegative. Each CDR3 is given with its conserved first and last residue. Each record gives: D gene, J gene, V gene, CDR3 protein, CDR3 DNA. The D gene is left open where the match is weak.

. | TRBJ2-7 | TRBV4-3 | CASSQDWASVIFYEQYF | TGCGCCAGCAGCCAAGATTGGGCTAGCGTGATTTTCTACGAGCAGTACTTC
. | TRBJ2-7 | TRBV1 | CTSSRGSVYEQYF | TGCACCAGCAGCCGCGGGAGCGTCTACGAGCAGTACTTC
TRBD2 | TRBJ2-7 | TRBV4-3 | CASSPRTSGSIGEQYF | TGCGCCAGCAGCCCGAGGACTAGCGGGAGTATTGGCGAGCAGTACTTC
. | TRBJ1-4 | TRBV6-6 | CASKLQRIGEKLFF | TGTGCCAGCAAACTACAAAGAATCGGTGAAAAACTGTTTTTT
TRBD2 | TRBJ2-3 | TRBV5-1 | CASRGLAVSTDTQYF | TGCGCCAGCAGGGGACTAGCGGTTAGCACAGATACGCAGTATTTT
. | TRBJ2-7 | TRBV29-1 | CSVESGEQYF | TGCAGCGTTGAGAGTGGGGAGCAGTACTTC
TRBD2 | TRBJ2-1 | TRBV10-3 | CAISAGGRADNEQFF | TGTGCCATCAGTGCGGGCGGGAGGGCCGACAATGAGCAGTTCTTC
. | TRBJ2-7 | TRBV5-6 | CASSLVGGYEQYF | TGTGCCAGCAGCTTAGTGGGAGGATACGAGCAGTACTTC
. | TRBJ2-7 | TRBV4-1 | CASSQEGAIYEQYF | TGCGCCAGCAGCCAAGAAGGGGCTATCTACGAGCAGTACTTC
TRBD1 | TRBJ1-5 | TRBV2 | CASSGQGHQPQHF | TGTGCCAGCAGCGGACAGGGGCATCAGCCCCAGCATTTT
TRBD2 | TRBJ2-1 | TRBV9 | CASSGFTSGSQYNEQFF | TGTGCCAGCAGCGGGTTCACTAGCGGGAGTCAATACAATGAGCAGTTCTTC
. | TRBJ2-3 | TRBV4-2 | CASSQDQGGSTDTQYF | TGTGCCAGCAGCCAAGATCAGGGTGGAAGCACAGATACGCAGTATTTT
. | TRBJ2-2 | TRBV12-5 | CASGTGPLNTGELFF | TGTGCTAGTGGTACAGGGCCCTTGAACACCGGGGAGCTGTTTTTT
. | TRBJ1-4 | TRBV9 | CASSVGGSNEKLFF | TGTGCCAGCAGCGTAGGGGGATCTAATGAAAAACTGTTTTTT